Listed here are 10 T cell receptor beta chains from one sample, sequenced in a study of T cell repertoires in cytomegalovirus infection. MiXCR was run by TCRdb on the reads, yielding one entry per CDR3 protein. The sample has more than 400,000 distinct CDR3 sequences, around a quarter seen once. Sequencing was carried out using PBMCs. The receptors were gathered from a human donor in good health (CMV status not recorded). Some clones in this sample may be carry-over from other donors' samples.

This clonotype occurred many times. The gene calls are TRBV19 and TRBJ1-5; TRBD1 might be the D (6 bases). Trimming took 6 bases from V and 5 from J, leaving 14 bases between them. CDR1 and CDR2 from the germline V gene are LNHDA and SQIVND (reference sequence). CDR3 length: 14 amino acids. The CDR3 reads CASSGQNVDQPQHF. In DNA, the CDR3 is TGTGCCAGTAGCGGACAGAATGTCGATCAGCCCCAGCATTTT.

This clonotype was counted at least ten times. This sequence joins TRBV12-3 or TRBV12-4 and TRBJ2-3; possibly TRBD2 for D (5 bases). The V end was cut by 0 bases, the J end by 4 bases, with 11 bases between. This CDR3 is 15 amino acids long. Here the CDR3 reads CASSLAASLPDTQYF. CDR3 DNA: TGTGCCAGCAGTTTAGCGGCTAGCCTCCCAGATACGCAGTATTTT.

This clonotype was observed once. J is TRBJ2-1 and V is TRBV7-3; TRBD2 matches 7 bases. Trimming took 2 bases from V and 8 from J; bases not matched to a gene: 9. Germline loops: CDR1 SGHTA, CDR2 FQGTGA. The CDR3 has 15 amino acids. CDR3 DNA sequence: TGTGCCAGCAGCTTAGCGGGAAAAAGCGGGGATGAGCAGTTCTTC. It is translated as CASSLAGKSGDEQFF.

V and J are TRBV6-5 and TRBJ2-1; a weak D match, TRBD2 (5 bases). The CDR3 has 12 amino acids. The V gene's germline CDR1 is MNHEY and CDR2 SVGAGI. Trimming shortened V by 9 bases and J by 6 bases, and 12 bases separated the two germline ends. The CDR3 nucleotides read TGTGCCAGGCCTAATGGAGGCAATGAGCAGTTCTTC. It is translated as CARPNGGNEQFF.

This clonotype has only a few counts. The chain joins TRBV9 to TRBJ2-7, with D unresolved. V gave up 0 bases and J gave up 1 base, with 8 bases separating them. Germline-derived CDR1 and CDR2 are SGDLS and YYNGEE. The CDR3 is made up of 14 amino acids. CDR3 residues: CASSVGERSYEQYF. CDR3 sequence (DNA): TGTGCCAGCAGCGTAGGAGAAAGATCCTACGAGCAGTACTTC.

This clonotype was detected only a few times. This sequence joins TRBV6-2 or TRBV6-3 and TRBJ2-1, with TRBD1 as a possible D gene (5 bases). The CDR3 covers 15 residues. The V end was cut by 6 bases, the J end by 2 bases, with 14 bases between. The germline V gene encodes CDR1 MNHEY and CDR2 SVGEGT. CDR3 sequence reads: CASSSRRTTYNEQFF. CDR3 sequence (DNA): TGTGCCAGCAGCTCCCGCAGGACAACCTACAATGAGCAGTTCTTC.

This sequence joins TRBV12-3 or TRBV12-4 and TRBJ2-7, with 8 bases matching TRBD2. The CDR3 extends over 14 amino acids. Trimming took 6 bases from V and 2 from J; bases not matched to a gene: 6. The CDR3 nucleotides are TGTGCCAGCAGCTGGACTAGCCTCACCTACGAGCAGTACTTC. It translates to CASSWTSLTYEQYF.

The chain combines TRBV6-2 or TRBV6-3 with TRBJ1-4; D might be TRBD1 (5 bases). V shed 4 bases and J shed 4 bases, with 10 bases lying between them. Looked up from germline, CDR1 is MNHEY and CDR2 is SVGEGT. The CDR3 loop spans 14 amino acids. The CDR3 reads CASSSPGRNEKLFF. CDR3 sequence (DNA): TGTGCCAGCAGTTCGCCAGGGCGTAATGAAAAACTGTTTTTT.

This clonotype was detected a few times. This chain joins TRBV6-8 and TRBJ1-2, with TRBD1 identical over 7 bases. Germline V gene data show CDR1 as MNHGY and CDR2 as SAAAGT. The CDR3 length is 17 residues. V shed 6 bases and J 4 bases; nucleotides not matched to a gene: 17. The CDR3 DNA reads as TGTGCCAGCAGGGATAGCGGGACGTCCAGGGGGGCCTATGGCTACACCTTC. It is translated as CASRDSGTSRGAYGYTF.

This clonotype has only a few counts. The genes are TRBV28 and TRBJ1-5, with a tentative D call TRBD1 (5 bases). CDR1 is MDHEN, CDR2 SYDVKM, per germline. V lost 9 bases, J lost 2 bases, and 14 bases lay in between. This CDR3 has 14 residues. DNA of the CDR3: TGTGCCAGTTCAACAACAGGAGGCAATCAGCCCCAGCATTTT. Translation: CASSTTGGNQPQHF.